The entry below describes one T cell receptor (beta chain). Antigen unknown. The data belong to a study of shared clonotypes between healthy human individuals. Whole-study findings and limits: Sampling covered blood only; tissue repertoires likely differ. Shared clonotypes across all four donors exceeded non-shared ones in generation probability. Naive CD4 clonotypes overlapped across a few donors at approximately 5.3%.

Donors, healthy HIV-negative adults, lacked recent acute infections or vaccinations. Measured with immunoSEQ multiplex PCR; TCRdb has only the in-frame clones, and not every one. Of about 1.5 million clones listed, roughly 96% are singletons. Between the trimmed V and J ends, which lost 4 bases and 1 base, there was a span of 11 bases. The CDR3 totals 14 residues. Germline CDR1 SGHTS, CDR2 YDEGEE. Sequencing was carried out using naive CD4+ T cells sorted from blood. The subset is: CD45RA+ positively selected. The receptor was isolated from a man aged 25 to 45 in good health. V usage is TRBV5-8 and J usage is TRBJ2-5; D may correspond to TRBD1 or TRBD2 (5 bases each). The CDR3 DNA is TGTGCCAGCAGCCCCGGGACCTTCCAAGAGACCCAGTACTTC. Residues: CASSPGTFQETQYF. The full variable domain, in which reference TRBV5-8 and TRBJ2-5 provide the parts outside the CDR3, is EAGVTQSPTHLIKTRGQQATLRCSPISGHTSVYWYQQALGLGLQFLLWYDEGEERNRGNFPPRFSGRQFPNYSSELNVNALELEDSALYLCASSPGTFQETQYFGPGTRLLVL.